Listed here are 17 T cell receptor beta chains from one sample, sequenced in a study of T cells in Graves' hyperthyroidism and ophthalmopathy. TCR beta CDR3 regions were amplified from RNA. Using the HTBI primer set, a first-round RT-PCR was run on the TCR CDR3. TCRdb independently ran MiXCR on the multiplex PCR reads; one entry per CDR3 protein. The repertoire holds 550,000 to 600,000 distinct CDR3 sequences, with 46% as singletons. The material sequenced was peripheral blood or thyroid tissue (not recorded which). Source of these receptors: an adult woman with Graves' disease, either hyperthyroidism or ophthalmopathy (not recorded which).

The chain carries TRBV27 and TRBJ2-7; 7 nucleotides agree with TRBD2. This CDR3 region has 16 residues. The germline V gene encodes CDR1 MNHEY and CDR2 SMNVEV (reference sequence). With 6 bases clipped from V and 0 bases from J, the junction kept 11 bases outside the gene matches. CDR3 bases: TGTGCCAGCAGAGACCCCGGGGGGTTTGGCTCCTACGAGCAGTACTTC. Amino acids: CASRDPGGFGSYEQYF.

This clonotype was observed a few times. The chain couples TRBV5-1 to TRBJ1-1, with a possible D match to TRBD1 (6 bases). Trimming shortened V by 4 bases and J by 7 bases, and 8 bases separated the two germline ends. Germline V gives CDR1 SGHRS, CDR2 YFSETQ. CDR3 length: 11 amino acids. CDR3 loop: CASSVDSEAFF. The CDR3 DNA follows: TGCGCCAGCAGCGTGGACAGTGAAGCTTTCTTT.

For this clonotype: A much more abundant neighbour one base away suggests this may be a read error. This sequence joins TRBV10-3 and TRBJ2-7, with D perhaps given as TRBD1 or TRBD2 (6 bases each). The CDR3 runs to 15 residues. V lost 5 bases and J 3 bases, leaving 17 bases between the germline ends. Looked up from germline, CDR1 is ENHRY and CDR2 is SYGVKD. The DNA of the CDR3 is TGTGCCATCAGTAGGGGGGCCCTGGGGTTCTACGAGCAGTACTTC. This sequence encodes CAISRGALGFYEQYF.

This clonotype was seen many times. The CDR3 is CASREGDTEAFF. Here the CDR3 DNA reads TGTGCCAGCAGAGAAGGAGACACTGAAGCTTTCTTT. The V call is TRBV28, the J call TRBJ1-1; no reliable D call. V was pared by 6 bases and J by 3 bases, with 8 bases between. The CDR3 loop spans 12 amino acids. The germline CDR1 and CDR2 sequences are MDHEN and SYDVKM.

A remark on this clonotype: One end of the junction varies from germline; a read error may be responsible. This chain uses TRBV30 with TRBJ1-4, with D maybe TRBD1 (5 bases). From germline, CDR1 is GTSNPN and CDR2 SVGIG (reference sequence). The CDR3 is made up of 13 amino acids. The CDR3 region is CAWKVGGGEKLLF. The CDR3 coding sequence is TGTGCCTGGAAAGTCGGGGGAGGTGAAAAACTGCTTTTT. Supplemented by reference TRBV30 and TRBJ1-4, the full variable domain reads SQTIHQWPATLVQPVGSPLSLECTVEGTSNPNLYWYRQAAGRGLQLLFYSVGIGQISSEVPQNLSASRPQDRQFILSSKKLLLSDSGFYLCAWKVGGGEKLLFGSGTQLSVL.

This clonotype was seen at least ten times. The V gene is TRBV12-3 or TRBV12-4, the J gene TRBJ1-2, with D possibly TRBD1 on 6 matching bases. V gave up 9 bases and J gave up 3 bases, with 14 bases separating them. The CDR3 sequence is 13 residues long. The CDR3 is CASRDNSYYGYTF. The CDR3 DNA sequence: TGTGCCAGTAGGGACAACTCCTACTATGGCTACACCTTC.

The rearrangement uses TRBV2 and TRBJ2-2; TRBD2 agrees at 10 bases. CDR3 length: 16 amino acids. The V gene end was trimmed by 7 bases and the J gene end by 6 bases; junction bases not matched to a gene: 11. Germline values: CDR1 SNHLY, CDR2 FYNNEI. The CDR3 nucleotides read TGTGCCAGCAACAAGCTAGCGGGAGTTGAGTCCGGGGAGCTGTTTTTT. Its translation: CASNKLAGVESGELFF.

Comments on this clonotype: At one of its ends the junction is not consistent with the germline gene, which may arise from a read error. The chain couples TRBV13 to TRBJ1-1; weak D call: TRBD1 (6 bases). Germline CDR1 and CDR2: PRHDT and FYEKMQ (reference sequence). The CDR3 length is 16 residues. CDR3 loop: CVSSLVAGAANTEAFF. In DNA, the CDR3 is TGTGTCAGCAGCTTAGTAGCAGGGGCCGCGAACACTGAAGCCTTCTTT.

V is TRBV10-2 and J is TRBJ1-5; D is unresolved. There are 13 residues in the CDR3. From germline, CDR1 is WSHSY and CDR2 SAAADI. The V gene lost 9 bases and the J gene lost 5 bases, with 14 bases spanning the gap. CDR3 DNA: TGCGCCAGTCTAGCGGAACAAGATCAGCCCCAGCATTTT. It specifies CASLAEQDQPQHF.

Only a few counts were recorded for this clonotype. The chain has TRBV6-6 and TRBJ1-1; 9 positions agree with TRBD1. Losses at the gene ends were 7 bases for V and 2 bases for J; bases not matched to a gene: 8. Germline lookup yields CDR1 MNHNY and CDR2 SVGAGI (reference sequence). This CDR3 spans 15 amino acids. The CDR3 reads CASNHDRGKNTEAFF. The CDR3 DNA sequence: TGTGCCAGCAACCACGACAGGGGGAAAAACACTGAAGCTTTCTTT.

The V gene is TRBV7-9, the J gene TRBJ1-3, with D perhaps TRBD1 (6 bases). CDR3 size: 14 residues. Between the trimmed V and J ends, which lost 4 bases and 2 bases, there was a span of 9 bases. CDR1 SEHNR and CDR2 FQNEAQ come from the germline V gene (reference sequence). DNA of the CDR3: TGTGCCAGCAGCTCCGGACAGACTGGAAACACCATATATTTT. Translating gives CASSSGQTGNTIYF.

The table lists this clonotype with many counts. The chain links TRBV7-8 to TRBJ2-7, with TRBD2 matching 9 bases. J gave up 7 bases and V 5 bases, and 21 bases lay outside the gene matches. There are 18 residues in the CDR3. Germline V gene lookup returns CDR1 SGHVS and CDR2 FQNEAQ. The CDR3 nucleotides are TGTGCCAGCAGCAGCGATAGCGGGAGAGGTCGTAGGGTAAGGGAGCAGTACTTC. It is translated as CASSSDSGRGRRVREQYF.

The V call is TRBV7-2, the J call TRBJ1-6; D is uncertain. This CDR3 is 13 amino acids long. The germline V and J ends were trimmed by 3 bases and 15 bases, with 15 bases remaining between them. The germline V gene has CDR1 SGHTA and CDR2 FQGNSA. CDR3 sequence: CASSFSTGIVLHF. The CDR3 DNA follows: TGTGCCAGCAGCTTTTCTACCGGCATAGTCCTCCACTTT. The full variable domain, completed using reference TRBV7-2 and TRBJ1-6, is GAGVSQSPSNKVTEKGKDVELRCDPISGHTALYWYRQSLGQGLEFLIYFQGNSAPDKSGLPSDRFSAERTGGSVSTLTIQRTQQEDSAVYLCASSFSTGIVLHFGNGTRLTVT.

The rearrangement links TRBV9 to TRBJ1-3; D perhaps matches TRBD1 (6 bases). This CDR3 region has 15 residues. Trimming removed 6 bases from V and 2 bases from J, with 15 bases in between. Germline-derived CDR1 and CDR2 are SGDLS and YYNGEE. CDR3 sequence reads: CASTAGGDTGNTIYF. CDR3 nucleotides: TGTGCCAGCACCGCCGGGGGGGACACTGGAAACACCATATATTTT.

This clonotype has just a few counts. This CDR3 is CSARTSGNTDTQYF. CDR3 sequence (DNA): TGCAGTGCTAGGACTAGCGGGAACACAGATACGCAGTATTTT. This rearrangement joins TRBV20-1 to TRBJ2-3; TRBD2 agrees at 11 bases. CDR3 length equals 14 residues. The germline gives CDR1 DFQATT, CDR2 SNEGSKA (reference sequence). Germline trimming cut 3 bases from V and 2 bases from J; bases unmatched to any gene: 1.

This clonotype was recorded only once. The genes are TRBV24-1 and TRBJ1-5; D not resolved. Germline V gives CDR1 KGHDR, CDR2 SFDVKD. The CDR3 extends over 16 amino acids. Trimming stripped 5 bases from V and 2 bases from J, with 15 bases between. The CDR3 nucleotides read TGTGCCACCAGTGTTTGGCGGACGGATGGCAATCAGCCCCAGCATTTT. Translation: CATSVWRTDGNQPQHF.

The genes are TRBV7-2 and TRBJ2-6, with D tentatively TRBD2 (6 bases). From germline, CDR1 is SGHTA and CDR2 FQGNSA. Trimming removed 5 bases from V and 0 bases from J, with 20 bases in between. The CDR3 runs 19 residues. CDR3 sequence (DNA): TGTGCCAGCAGCCCTAGCGTATTCGCCTTTAACTCTGGGGCCAACGTCCTGACTTTC. Encoded protein: CASSPSVFAFNSGANVLTF.